The clone carrying this T cell receptor beta chain has just a few counts. Its antigen is unidentified. These data originate in a study of CD8 T cells in ankylosing spondylitis. Overall study results and limits: Disease-linked clones reportedly concentrated significantly in matched ankylosing spondylitis synovial fluid. Prior literature has documented some motif variants in synovial fluid and blood from reactive arthritis. Ankylosing spondylitis blood seemed to carry a telltale TCR beta motif made of seven or eight highly homologous variants.

Researchers built TCR beta libraries using quantitative 5'-RACE with molecular barcodes. TCRdb independently ran MiXCR on the 5' RACE reads; one entry per CDR3 protein. The sample has roughly 150,000 distinct CDR3 sequences, around a tenth seen once. The CDR3 loop spans 17 amino acids. The germline V gene has CDR1 LGHNA and CDR2 YSLEER. The ends were cut back, 0 bases at V and 0 bases at J, with 12 bases in the middle. This receptor was identified in a female donor with ankylosing spondylitis or in good health (not recorded which). The chain employs TRBV4-3 and TRBJ2-1, with D perhaps TRBD2 (6 bases). Sequencing was performed on blood, either unsorted or a sorted T cell fraction (not recorded which). The CDR3 reads CASSQEWAGTSYNEQFF. The CDR3, as DNA: TGCGCCAGCAGCCAAGAATGGGCGGGAACCTCCTACAATGAGCAGTTCTTC.